Following are 6 T cell receptor beta chains from one sample sequenced in a study of beta chain features in type 1 diabetes. The study reverse transcribed the entire isolated RNA, so it sequenced expressed TCRB transcripts. This table comes from immunoSEQ multiplex PCR, and its TCRdb copy is limited to in-frame clones, with some not included. There are 300,000 to 450,000 clones in the sample; over 9.5% occur only once, and over 0.008% lies in the top ten. Their antigens remain unidentified. The study, taken as a whole, reports: In all four CD4+ subsets, TCRB CDR3 length was significantly, moderately reduced in type 1 diabetes.

Sequencing was performed on naive CD4+ T cells from blood. The source is a woman aged 18 to 35 with type 1 diabetes.

V usage is TRBV11-2 and J usage is TRBJ1-1, with unresolved D. V lost 2 bases to trimming and J lost 1 base, with 8 bases between them. Per germline, CDR1 SGHAT and CDR2 FQNNGV. This CDR3 has 14 residues. For the CDR3, the DNA is TGTGCCAGCAGCTTACGTCTCTGGAACACTGAAGCTTTCTTT. Amino acid sequence: CASSLRLWNTEAFF.

This clone was counted between two and nine times. The chain links TRBV11-2 to TRBJ2-3; 7 bases agree with TRBD1. V gave up 5 bases and J gave up 0 bases; unmatched junction bases: 8. The CDR3 has 16 amino acids. Germline V CDR1 and CDR2: SGHAT, FQNNGV. The CDR3 loop reads CASSPSGQWSTDTQYF. CDR3 coding DNA: TGTGCCAGCAGCCCATCGGGACAGTGGAGCACAGATACGCAGTATTTT.

This clone has only a few counts. The J gene is TRBJ1-2, the V gene TRBV7-9; D is uncertain. V gave up 1 base and J gave up 7 bases, with 10 bases separating them. The CDR3 consists of 13 residues. Germline CDR1 and CDR2: SEHNR and FQNEAQ (reference sequence). CDR3 nucleotide sequence: TGTGCCAGCAGCTTAGAATCAAAGCGTGGCTACACCTTC. Residues: CASSLESKRGYTF.

There are a few counts of this clone. CDR3 sequence reads: CASSLGTSGHYEQYF. The CDR3, as DNA: TGTGCCAGCAGCTTAGGTACTAGCGGGCACTACGAGCAGTACTTC. The V and J genes are TRBV13 and TRBJ2-7; 9 positions agree with TRBD2. The V and J ends lost 0 bases and 3 bases, in that order; junction bases with no gene match: 3. Germline CDR1 PRHDT, CDR2 FYEKMQ (reference sequence). This CDR3 is 15 amino acids long.

The chain links TRBV11-2 to TRBJ1-5; 7 nucleotides line up with TRBD1. There are 14 residues in the CDR3. CDR1 is SGHAT and CDR2 is FQNNGV in the germline V gene. V was clipped by 0 bases and J by 15 bases; unmatched bases: 11. Written as DNA, the CDR3 is TGTGCCAGCAGCTTAGAGCGCAACGGGACAGCTTGGCATTTT. Protein product: CASSLERNGTAWHF.

The sample holds a few counts of this clone. The chain recombines TRBV4-3 with TRBJ1-1, with no clear D. The CDR3 length is 15 residues. Per the germline V gene, CDR1 is LGHNA and CDR2 is YSLEER. The V end lost 1 base, the J end lost 0 bases, and 9 bases lay between the germline ends. The CDR3 is CASSQGESVNTEAFF. The CDR3 DNA is TGCGCCAGCAGCCAAGGTGAGAGTGTGAACACTGAAGCTTTCTTT.